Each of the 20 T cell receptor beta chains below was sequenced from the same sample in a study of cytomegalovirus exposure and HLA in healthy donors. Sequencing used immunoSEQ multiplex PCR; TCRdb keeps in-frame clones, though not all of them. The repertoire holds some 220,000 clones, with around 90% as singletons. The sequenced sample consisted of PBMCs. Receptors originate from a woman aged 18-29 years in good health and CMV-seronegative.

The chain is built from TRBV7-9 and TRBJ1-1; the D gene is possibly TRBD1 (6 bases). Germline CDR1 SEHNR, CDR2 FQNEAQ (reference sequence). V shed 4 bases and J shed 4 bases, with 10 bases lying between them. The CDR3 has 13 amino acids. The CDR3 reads CASSSTGPTEAFF. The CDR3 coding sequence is TGTGCCAGCAGCTCAACAGGGCCCACTGAAGCTTTCTTT.

In DNA form, the CDR3 reads TGTGCCAGCAGCGGCCGGGACAGCCGGGGGGAAAAACTGTTTTTT. Amino acid sequence: CASSGRDSRGEKLFF. The chain employs TRBV9 and TRBJ1-4; TRBD1 matches 7 bases. This CDR3 spans 15 amino acids. The ends lost 3 bases at V and 8 bases at J; junction bases unmatched: 10. Germline-derived CDR1 and CDR2 are SGDLS and YYNGEE.

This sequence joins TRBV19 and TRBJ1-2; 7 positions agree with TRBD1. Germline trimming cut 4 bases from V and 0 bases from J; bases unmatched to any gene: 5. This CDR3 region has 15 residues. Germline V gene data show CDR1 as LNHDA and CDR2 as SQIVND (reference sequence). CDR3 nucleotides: TGTGCCAGTAGTACACAAGGGACAGCTAACTATGGCTACACCTTC. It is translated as CASSTQGTANYGYTF.

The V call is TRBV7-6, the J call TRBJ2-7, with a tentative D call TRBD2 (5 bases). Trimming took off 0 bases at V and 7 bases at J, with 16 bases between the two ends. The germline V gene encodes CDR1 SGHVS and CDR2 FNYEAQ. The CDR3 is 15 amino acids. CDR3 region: CASSLAISSAREQYF. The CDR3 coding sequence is TGTGCCAGCAGCTTAGCGATTAGTAGCGCCCGGGAGCAGTACTTC. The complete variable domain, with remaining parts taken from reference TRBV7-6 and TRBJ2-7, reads GAGVSQSPRYKVTKRGQDVALRCDPISGHVSLYWYRQALGQGPEFLTYFNYEAQQDKSGLPNDRFSAERPEGSISTLTIQRTEQRDSAMYRCASSLAISSAREQYFGPGTRLTVT.

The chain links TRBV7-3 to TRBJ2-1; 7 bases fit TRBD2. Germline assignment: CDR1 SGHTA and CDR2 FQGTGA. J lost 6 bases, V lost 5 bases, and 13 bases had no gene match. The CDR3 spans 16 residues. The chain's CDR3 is CASSLGGGGSTNEQFF. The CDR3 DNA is TGTGCCAGCAGCCTCGGAGGTGGCGGGAGTACCAATGAGCAGTTCTTC.

The CDR3 here is CASSLELGSNIQYF. The CDR3 nucleotides are TGCGCCAGCAGCTTGGAACTAGGGTCAAACATTCAGTACTTC. The rearrangement uses TRBV5-1 and TRBJ2-4; tentative D call: TRBD2 (5 bases). Trimming left V 0 bases short and J 6 bases short, with 10 bases between. Germline assignment: CDR1 SGHRS and CDR2 YFSETQ. This CDR3 region has 14 residues.

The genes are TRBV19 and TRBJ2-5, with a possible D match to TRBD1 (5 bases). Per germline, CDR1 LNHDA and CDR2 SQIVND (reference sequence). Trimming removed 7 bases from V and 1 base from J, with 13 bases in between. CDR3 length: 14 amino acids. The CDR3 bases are TGTGCCAGTACCTCGACAGAACCCCAAGAGACCCAGTACTTC. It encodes CASTSTEPQETQYF.

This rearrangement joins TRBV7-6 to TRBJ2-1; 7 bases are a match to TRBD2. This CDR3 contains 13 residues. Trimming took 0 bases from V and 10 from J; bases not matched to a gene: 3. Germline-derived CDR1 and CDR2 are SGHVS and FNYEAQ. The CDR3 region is CASSLAPSGEQFF. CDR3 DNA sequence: TGTGCCAGCAGCTTAGCTCCTAGCGGCGAGCAGTTCTTC.

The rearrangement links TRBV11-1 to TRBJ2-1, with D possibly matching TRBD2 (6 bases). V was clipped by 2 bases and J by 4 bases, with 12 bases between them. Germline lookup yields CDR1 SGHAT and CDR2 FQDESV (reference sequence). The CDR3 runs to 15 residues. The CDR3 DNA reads TGTGCCAGCAGCTTACATACTAGCAGATACAATGAGCAGTTCTTC. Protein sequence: CASSLHTSRYNEQFF.

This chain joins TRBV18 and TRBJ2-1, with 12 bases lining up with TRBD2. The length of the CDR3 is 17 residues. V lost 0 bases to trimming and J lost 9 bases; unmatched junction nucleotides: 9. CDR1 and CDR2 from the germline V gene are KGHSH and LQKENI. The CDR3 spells CASSPPGLAGLEGEQFF. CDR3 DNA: TGTGCCAGCTCACCACCGGGACTAGCGGGTTTGGAGGGTGAGCAGTTCTTC. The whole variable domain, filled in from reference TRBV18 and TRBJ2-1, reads NAGVMQNPRHLVRRRGQEARLRCSPMKGHSHVYWYRQLPEEGLKFMVYLQKENIIDESGMPKERFSAEFPKEGPSILRIQQVVRGDSAAYFCASSPPGLAGLEGEQFFGPGTRLTVL.

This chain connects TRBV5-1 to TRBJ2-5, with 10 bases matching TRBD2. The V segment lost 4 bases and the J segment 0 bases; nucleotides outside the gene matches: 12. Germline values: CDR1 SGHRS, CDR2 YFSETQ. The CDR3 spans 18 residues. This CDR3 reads CASSHPPAGGMYQETQYF. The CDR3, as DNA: TGCGCCAGCAGCCACCCGCCAGCGGGAGGGATGTACCAAGAGACCCAGTACTTC.

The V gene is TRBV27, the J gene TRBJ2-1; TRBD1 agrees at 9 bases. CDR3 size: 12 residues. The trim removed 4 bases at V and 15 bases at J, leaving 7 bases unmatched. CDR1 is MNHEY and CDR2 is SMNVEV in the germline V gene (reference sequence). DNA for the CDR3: TGTGCCAGCAGTTCCCCCACAGGGGGCGCGTTCTTC. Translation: CASSSPTGGAFF.

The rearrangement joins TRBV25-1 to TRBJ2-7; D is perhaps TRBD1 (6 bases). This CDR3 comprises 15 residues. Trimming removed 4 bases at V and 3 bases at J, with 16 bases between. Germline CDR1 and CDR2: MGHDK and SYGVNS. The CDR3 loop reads CASSGQRTVGYEQYF. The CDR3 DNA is TGTGCCAGCAGTGGGCAAAGGACAGTCGGCTACGAGCAGTACTTC.

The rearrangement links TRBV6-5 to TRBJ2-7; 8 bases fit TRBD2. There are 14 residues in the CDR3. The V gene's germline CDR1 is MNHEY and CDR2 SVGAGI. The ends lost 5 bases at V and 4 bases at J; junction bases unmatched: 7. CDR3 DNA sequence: TGTGCCAGCAGTCCCACCACTAGCGGTTACGAGCAGTACTTC. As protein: CASSPTTSGYEQYF.

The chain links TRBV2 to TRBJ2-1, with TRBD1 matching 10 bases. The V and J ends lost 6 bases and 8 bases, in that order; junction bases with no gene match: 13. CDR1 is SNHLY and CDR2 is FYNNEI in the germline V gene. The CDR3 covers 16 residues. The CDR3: CASSPIFSTGGDEQFF. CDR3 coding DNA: TGTGCCAGCAGCCCAATTTTCTCGACAGGGGGCGATGAGCAGTTCTTC.

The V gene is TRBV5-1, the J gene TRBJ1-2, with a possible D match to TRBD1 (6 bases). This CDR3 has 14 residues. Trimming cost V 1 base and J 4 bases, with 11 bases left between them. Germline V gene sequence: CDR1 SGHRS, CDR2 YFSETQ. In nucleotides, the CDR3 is TGCGCCAGCAGCTTGAGCGGGGGCGGCTATGGCTACACCTTC. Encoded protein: CASSLSGGGYGYTF.

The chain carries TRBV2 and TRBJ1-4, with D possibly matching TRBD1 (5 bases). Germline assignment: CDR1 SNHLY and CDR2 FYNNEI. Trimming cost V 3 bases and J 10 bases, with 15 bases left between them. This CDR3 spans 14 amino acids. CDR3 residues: CASSEPRVLGKLFF. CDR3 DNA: TGTGCCAGCAGTGAGCCCAGGGTGTTGGGAAAACTGTTTTTT.

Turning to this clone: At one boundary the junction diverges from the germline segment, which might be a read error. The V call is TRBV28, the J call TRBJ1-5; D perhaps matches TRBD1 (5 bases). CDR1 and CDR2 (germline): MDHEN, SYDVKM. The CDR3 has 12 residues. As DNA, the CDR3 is TGTGCCAGCAGCACACAGGAGAGCCTAGCGAATTTT. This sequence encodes CASSTQESLANF.

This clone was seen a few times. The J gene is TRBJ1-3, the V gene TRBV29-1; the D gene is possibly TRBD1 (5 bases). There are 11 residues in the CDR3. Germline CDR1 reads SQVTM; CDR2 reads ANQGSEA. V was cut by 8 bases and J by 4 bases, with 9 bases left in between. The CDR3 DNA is TGCAGCTTTCGACAGGGAAACACCATATATTTT. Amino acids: CSFRQGNTIYF. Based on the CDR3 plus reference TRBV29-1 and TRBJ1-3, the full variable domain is SAVISQKPSRDICQRGTSLTIQCQVDSQVTMMFWYRQQPGQSLTLIATANQGSEATYESGFVIDKFPISRPNLTFSTLTVSNMSPEDSSIYLCSFRQGNTIYFGEGSWLTVV.

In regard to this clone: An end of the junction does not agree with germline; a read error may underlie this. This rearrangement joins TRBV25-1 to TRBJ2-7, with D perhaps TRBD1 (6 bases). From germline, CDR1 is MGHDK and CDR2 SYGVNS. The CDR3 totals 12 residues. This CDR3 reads CASSLQGYERYF. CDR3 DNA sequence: TGTGCCAGCAGTCTCCAGGGGTACGAGCGGTACTTC.